Listed here are 32 T cell receptor beta chains from one sample, sequenced in a study of T cell repertoires in cytomegalovirus infection. TCRdb re-called the reads with MiXCR, one entry per CDR3 protein. The repertoire holds more than 400,000 distinct CDR3 sequences, with about 30% as singletons. The sample was PBMCs. These receptors were collected from a human donor in good health (CMV status not recorded). Some clones in this sample may be carry-over from other donors' samples.

This clonotype was recorded a few times. The chain couples TRBV11-3 to TRBJ1-1; D is undetermined. The V gene lost 1 base and the J gene lost 0 bases, with 9 bases spanning the gap. The CDR3 has 15 residues. Germline loops: CDR1 SGHNT, CDR2 YENEEA. The CDR3, as DNA: TGTGCCAGCAGCTTAGGGGCGGCGATGAACACTGAAGCTTTCTTT. It specifies CASSLGAAMNTEAFF. The full variable domain, its missing parts supplied by reference TRBV11-3 and TRBJ1-1, is EAGVVQSPRYKIIEKKQPVAFWCNPISGHNTLYWYLQNLGQGPELLIRYENEEAVDDSQLPKDRFSAERLKGVDSTLKIQPAELGDSAVYLCASSLGAAMNTEAFFGQGTRLTVV.

The chain carries TRBV24-1 and TRBJ2-1, with 8 positions matching TRBD1. The V and J ends lost 2 bases and 5 bases, in that order; junction bases with no gene match: 7. The CDR3 is made up of 16 amino acids. The germline gives CDR1 KGHDR, CDR2 SFDVKD. The CDR3 loop reads CATSDYSETGDNEQFF. CDR3 nucleotide sequence: TGTGCCACCAGTGATTACTCCGAGACAGGGGACAATGAGCAGTTCTTC.

This clonotype occurred many times. The chain employs TRBV7-6 and TRBJ2-2; 7 bases agree with TRBD1. V gave up 3 bases and J gave up 2 bases; unmatched junction bases: 3. This CDR3 is 15 amino acids long. Per the germline V gene, CDR1 is SGHVS and CDR2 is FNYEAQ. The CDR3 spells CASSLGTVNTGELFF. The CDR3 DNA sequence: TGTGCCAGCAGCTTGGGGACAGTCAACACCGGGGAGCTGTTTTTT.

This clonotype occurred a few times. The chain combines TRBV15 with TRBJ2-7; D might be TRBD1 or TRBD2, each matching 5 bases. Deletions cut 3 bases from V and 5 bases from J, with 20 bases between. The CDR3 is 16 residues long. Germline assignment: CDR1 LNHNV and CDR2 YYDKDF (reference sequence). The CDR3 region is CATSSGGWALTHEQYF. Written as DNA, the CDR3 is TGTGCCACCAGCAGTGGGGGTTGGGCCTTAACCCACGAGCAGTACTTC. Looking up the rest from reference TRBV15 and TRBJ2-7 gives the full variable domain: DAMVIQNPRYQVTQFGKPVTLSCSQTLNHNVMYWYQQKSSQAPKLLFHYYDKDFNNEADTPDNFQSRRPNTSFCFLDIRSPGLGDTAMYLCATSSGGWALTHEQYFGPGTRLTVT.

This clonotype was observed a handful of times. The chain recombines TRBV14 with TRBJ2-5; 7 bases agree with TRBD1. CDR3 size: 16 residues. The ends lost 1 base at V and 5 bases at J; junction bases unmatched: 10. CDR1 and CDR2 from the germline V gene are SGHDN and FVKESK. The CDR3 region has the DNA TGTGCCAGCAGCCAAGTGACAGGGAATCCACGGGAGACCCAGTACTTC. It encodes CASSQVTGNPRETQYF.

The CDR3 DNA is TGTGCCACCAGCAGAGATCGAGGGATGGAAAAACTGTTTTTT. Translation: CATSRDRGMEKLFF. The chain couples TRBV15 to TRBJ1-4; no definite D call. Germline V gene lookup returns CDR1 LNHNV and CDR2 YYDKDF (reference sequence). This CDR3 region has 14 residues. V was cut by 0 bases and J by 8 bases, with 10 bases left in between.

This clonotype was counted between two and nine times. This chain connects TRBV7-2 to TRBJ2-7, with no clear D. This CDR3 comprises 14 residues. CDR1 and CDR2 from the germline V gene are SGHTA and FQGNSA. The germline V and J ends were trimmed by 1 base and 3 bases, with 10 bases remaining between them. The CDR3 bases are TGTGCCAGCAGCTTAGAAATTGGGGACTACGAGCAGTACTTC. Amino acids: CASSLEIGDYEQYF. Complete variable domain (other parts from reference TRBV7-2 and TRBJ2-7): GAGVSQSPSNKVTEKGKDVELRCDPISGHTALYWYRQSLGQGLEFLIYFQGNSAPDKSGLPSDRFSAERTGGSVSTLTIQRTQQEDSAVYLCASSLEIGDYEQYFGPGTRLTVT.

V is TRBV19 and J is TRBJ2-1, with D tentatively TRBD2 (6 bases). The CDR3 totals 15 residues. Germline lookup yields CDR1 LNHDA and CDR2 SQIVND (reference sequence). V gave up 8 bases and J gave up 0 bases, with 14 bases separating them. The CDR3 protein is CASPGLSDSYNEQFF. The CDR3 bases are TGTGCCAGTCCTGGACTATCCGACTCCTACAATGAGCAGTTCTTC.

The chain links TRBV28 to TRBJ1-2; 8 nucleotides align to TRBD1. Germline lookup yields CDR1 MDHEN and CDR2 SYDVKM. CDR3 length: 12 amino acids. V shed 3 bases, J shed 8 bases, and the junction held 2 bases outside the gene matches. The CDR3 is CASSLTGVGYTF. CDR3 DNA: TGTGCCAGCAGTTTGACAGGGGTCGGCTACACCTTC.

The DNA for the CDR3 is TGTGCCAGCAGTCCACTCGCGAGTAGCGGGCGAAACCAAGAGACCCAGTACTTC. It specifies CASSPLASSGRNQETQYF. V is TRBV27 and J is TRBJ2-5, with 7 bases aligning to TRBD2. Germline CDR1 MNHEY, CDR2 SMNVEV (reference sequence). This CDR3 contains 18 residues. With 5 bases clipped from V and 0 bases from J, the junction kept 15 bases outside the gene matches.

This clonotype was seen a handful of times. One end of the junction is discordant with germline, which a read error may explain. The chain carries TRBV6-4 and TRBJ2-5, with 11 positions matching TRBD2. Germline-derived CDR1 and CDR2 are MRHNA and SNTAGT. The CDR3 extends over 15 amino acids. CDR3 in DNA: TGTGCCAGCAGACCGGGACTAGCGGATGTTGAGGCCATGACCTTC. It encodes CASRPGLADVEAMTF.

The chain links TRBV28 to TRBJ2-7, with 10 bases that match TRBD1. From germline, CDR1 is MDHEN and CDR2 SYDVKM. V was pared by 10 bases and J by 2 bases, with 5 bases of the junction left unmatched. The CDR3 sequence is 13 residues long. For the CDR3, the DNA is TGTGCCATAACCGGGACAGGGGCCTACGAGCAGTACTTC. This sequence encodes CAITGTGAYEQYF. Looking up the rest from reference TRBV28 and TRBJ2-7 gives the full variable domain: DVKVTQSSRYLVKRTGEKVFLECVQDMDHENMFWYRQDPGLGLRLIYFSYDVKMKEKGDIPEGYSVSREKKERFSLILESASTNQTSMYLCAITGTGAYEQYFGPGTRLTVT.

The genes are TRBV7-9 and TRBJ2-3; no clear D gene. The CDR3 has 16 amino acids. With 2 bases removed from V and 2 bases from J, the gap between germline ends came to 14 bases. From germline, CDR1 is SEHNR and CDR2 FQNEAQ (reference sequence). The CDR3: CASSLSRTDDTDTQYF. The CDR3 DNA reads as TGTGCCAGCAGCTTATCGCGGACGGATGACACAGATACGCAGTATTTT.

The rearrangement joins TRBV6-5 to TRBJ2-2, with a tentative D call TRBD2 (6 bases). V lost 5 bases to trimming and J lost 6 bases, with 16 bases between them. The CDR3 is 15 residues long. Germline V lookup: CDR1 MNHEY, CDR2 SVGAGI. The CDR3 DNA is TGTGCCAGCAGTCCCCTGGGTAGCGGCTCCGGGGAGCTGTTTTTT. This codes for CASSPLGSGSGELFF.

The rearrangement uses TRBV7-6 and TRBJ2-7; TRBD1 is a possible D gene (6 bases). Germline CDR1 reads SGHVS; CDR2 reads FNYEAQ. V dropped 5 bases and J dropped 3 bases, with 11 bases sitting between them. The CDR3 loop spans 13 amino acids. Here the CDR3 reads CASSPAGDYEQYV. The DNA for the CDR3 is TGTGCCAGCAGCCCGGCAGGGGACTACGAGCAGTACGTC.

The DNA for the CDR3 is TGTGCCAGTAGTCACTACGGGGACCTCGGGAGCTCCTACAATGAGCAGTTCTTC. Residues: CASSHYGDLGSSYNEQFF. The J gene is TRBJ2-1, the V gene TRBV19; possible D gene TRBD2, 6 bases. Germline V gene lookup returns CDR1 LNHDA and CDR2 SQIVND (reference sequence). Trimming removed 5 bases at V and 0 bases at J, with 20 bases between. The CDR3 sequence is 18 residues long. The full variable domain, completed using reference TRBV19 and TRBJ2-1, is DGGITQSPKYLFRKEGQNVTLSCEQNLNHDAMYWYRQDPGQGLRLIYYSQIVNDFQKGDIAEGYSVSREKKESFPLTVTSAQKNPTAFYLCASSHYGDLGSSYNEQFFGPGTRLTVL.

This clonotype was observed a handful of times. The chain couples TRBV7-6 to TRBJ1-5; TRBD1 agrees at 7 bases. Germline V gene data show CDR1 as SGHVS and CDR2 as FNYEAQ. V lost 1 base and J lost 9; bases outside the gene matches: 12. This CDR3 has 16 amino acids. The CDR3: CASSLDSKGATGPQHF. The CDR3 DNA is TGTGCCAGCAGCTTAGATTCGAAGGGGGCTACAGGGCCCCAGCATTTT.

The J gene is TRBJ1-5, the V gene TRBV29-1; D possibly corresponds to TRBD1 (6 bases). The CDR3 length is 13 residues. The germline gives CDR1 SQVTM, CDR2 ANQGSEA. The germline V and J ends were trimmed by 6 bases and 4 bases, with 13 bases remaining between them. The CDR3 region is CSVARQENQPQHF. The DNA of the CDR3 is TGCAGCGTGGCTCGACAGGAAAATCAGCCCCAGCATTTT.

The chain uses TRBV5-1 and TRBJ2-6; unclear D gene. Germline V gives CDR1 SGHRS, CDR2 YFSETQ. V was cut by 1 base and J by 1 base, with 12 bases left in between. This CDR3 has 17 amino acids. CDR3 bases: TGCGCCAGCAGCTTGTTCAGTTTCGGATCTGGGGCCAACGTCCTGACTTTC. It is translated as CASSLFSFGSGANVLTF.

This clonotype was picked up a small number of times. CDR3 sequence: CASSFDSGNNSPLHF. The CDR3 DNA is TGTGCCAGCAGTTTTGACAGTGGGAACAATTCACCCCTCCACTTT. This chain connects TRBV6-1 to TRBJ1-6; D may be TRBD1 (5 bases). Trimming left V 5 bases short and J 7 bases short, with 15 bases between. Per the germline V gene, CDR1 is MNHNS and CDR2 is SASEGT. The CDR3 contains 15 residues.

The sample holds many counts of this clonotype. The chain recombines TRBV7-2 with TRBJ2-5; 10 positions match TRBD1. The CDR3 is 14 residues long. The V gene end was trimmed by 4 bases and the J gene end by 5 bases; junction bases not matched to a gene: 4. The germline V gene encodes CDR1 SGHTA and CDR2 FQGNSA. The CDR3, as DNA: TGTGCCAGCAGCTCAGACAGGGGGCAGGAGACCCAGTACTTC. As protein: CASSSDRGQETQYF.

This clonotype has a handful of counts. This sequence joins TRBV11-3 and TRBJ2-3, with 10 bases fitting TRBD2. CDR1 is SGHNT, CDR2 YENEEA, per germline. The trim removed 5 bases at V and 0 bases at J, leaving 2 bases unmatched. The CDR3 sequence is 15 residues long. CDR3 residues: CASSMTSGSTDTQYF. DNA of the CDR3: TGTGCCAGCAGCATGACTAGCGGGAGCACAGATACGCAGTATTTT. The full variable domain, in which reference TRBV11-3 and TRBJ2-3 provide the parts outside the CDR3, is EAGVVQSPRYKIIEKKQPVAFWCNPISGHNTLYWYLQNLGQGPELLIRYENEEAVDDSQLPKDRFSAERLKGVDSTLKIQPAELGDSAVYLCASSMTSGSTDTQYFGPGTRLTVL.

This clonotype has only a few counts. The rearrangement uses TRBV5-6 and TRBJ1-1; D perhaps matches TRBD1 (5 bases). There are 12 residues in the CDR3. V was trimmed by 4 bases and J by 11 bases, leaving 15 bases between them. CDR1 is SGHDT, CDR2 YYEEEE, per germline. The CDR3 spells CASSVSGARAFF. The CDR3, as DNA: TGTGCCAGCAGCGTCTCCGGGGCCCGGGCTTTCTTT.

V is TRBV5-1 and J is TRBJ1-1; D unclear. Trimming took 1 base from V and 5 from J, leaving 9 bases between them. This CDR3 is 13 amino acids long. The germline gives CDR1 SGHRS, CDR2 YFSETQ. The CDR3 DNA reads TGCGCCAGCAGCTTGAGGGATCGGACTGAAGCTTTCTTT. Its protein is CASSLRDRTEAFF.

This clonotype was seen only a few times. The chain recombines TRBV20-1 with TRBJ1-4; TRBD1 aligns across 7 bases. The J segment lost 8 bases and the V segment lost 5 bases, leaving 14 bases of the junction unmatched. Germline V CDR1 and CDR2: DFQATT, SNEGSKA (reference sequence). The CDR3 length is 15 residues. The CDR3 DNA reads TGCAGTGCTCCTAGCCCGGGACAGACAAAAGAAAAACTGTTTTTT. Amino acids: CSAPSPGQTKEKLFF.

The table lists this clonotype with a few counts. V and J are TRBV10-3 and TRBJ1-2; 11 bases agree with TRBD1. This CDR3 is 13 amino acids long. Looked up from germline, CDR1 is ENHRY and CDR2 is SYGVKD. J lost 6 bases, V lost 7 bases, and 4 bases had no gene match. This CDR3 reads CAITRGQGDGYTF. DNA for the CDR3: TGTGCCATCACGAGGGGACAGGGGGATGGCTACACCTTC.

This clonotype showed up just a few times. This rearrangement joins TRBV7-9 to TRBJ2-1; D perhaps matches TRBD1 (5 bases). From germline, CDR1 is SEHNR and CDR2 FQNEAQ (reference sequence). V was pared by 3 bases and J by 8 bases, with 17 bases between. There are 15 residues in the CDR3. The CDR3 here is CASSFEGPRADEQFF. CDR3 in DNA: TGTGCCAGCAGCTTTGAAGGACCCAGGGCCGATGAGCAGTTCTTC.

The chain combines TRBV6-5 with TRBJ2-2; possibly TRBD2 for D (5 bases). V gave up 0 bases and J gave up 0 bases, with 11 bases separating them. Per the germline V gene, CDR1 is MNHEY and CDR2 is SVGAGI. This CDR3 has 17 amino acids. DNA of the CDR3: TGTGCCAGCAGTTACTCCCTAGCTTACCCGAACACCGGGGAGCTGTTTTTT. Translation: CASSYSLAYPNTGELFF.

The chain employs TRBV11-3 and TRBJ2-5; D unresolved. Germline V gene sequence: CDR1 SGHNT, CDR2 YENEEA. V lost 2 bases and J lost 5, with 21 bases in between. CDR3 length equals 17 residues. CDR3 DNA sequence: TGTGCCAGCAGCTTAATCTCCCACCTAGTATTGTGGGAGACCCAGTACTTC. Translation gives CASSLISHLVLWETQYF. Looking up the rest from reference TRBV11-3 and TRBJ2-5 gives the full variable domain: EAGVVQSPRYKIIEKKQPVAFWCNPISGHNTLYWYLQNLGQGPELLIRYENEEAVDDSQLPKDRFSAERLKGVDSTLKIQPAELGDSAVYLCASSLISHLVLWETQYFGPGTRLLVL.

This clonotype showed up just a few times. DNA of the CDR3: TGTGCCAGCAGTTCTCACCTCCGTGGGGAAGGAAAACTGTTTTTT. Amino acid sequence: CASSSHLRGEGKLFF. This chain uses TRBV12-3 or TRBV12-4 with TRBJ1-4; no reliable D call. This CDR3 has 15 residues. The V gene lost 4 bases and the J gene lost 10 bases, with 19 bases spanning the gap.

This clonotype was counted a few times. This chain links TRBV28 with TRBJ2-2; no reliable D call. This CDR3 is 15 amino acids long. V was shortened by 7 bases and J by 0 bases, with 12 bases between the two germline ends. The germline CDR1 and CDR2 sequences are MDHEN and SYDVKM. The CDR3 here is CASIPTSPNTGELFF. Here the CDR3 DNA reads TGTGCCAGCATACCGACTTCCCCGAACACCGGGGAGCTGTTTTTT.

V is TRBV28 and J is TRBJ2-4; no definite D call. V lost 5 bases, J lost 6 bases, and 17 bases lay in between. This CDR3 region has 15 residues. Germline-derived CDR1 and CDR2 are MDHEN and SYDVKM. Written as DNA, the CDR3 is TGTGCCAGCAGTGCCGGATCGTGGAATATAAACATTCAGTACTTC. Translating gives CASSAGSWNINIQYF.